This passage covers 20 T cell receptor beta chains from one sample sequenced in a study of identifying expanded T cells in peripheral blood (dated by TCRdb to between 2017 and 2020). Library generation was performed with the immunoSEQ multiplex PCR assay. The clones in this table, taken by TCRdb from immuneACCESS, are in-frame only. Not every clone is retained; where verified, under half of the shortfall comes from an unresolved V gene, and the cause of the rest is unknown. Present in this sample are approximately 100,000 clones, 85% to 90% of which were seen just once. The leading ten clones occupy 3.9% of the sample. Sequenced material: blood. Every receptor here comes from a person aged 18 to 75 in good health.

The rearrangement joins TRBV7-9 to TRBJ2-5; D is possibly TRBD2 (5 bases). Germline V gene sequence: CDR1 SEHNR, CDR2 FQNEAQ (reference sequence). CDR3 length equals 15 residues. V was trimmed by 0 bases and J by 4 bases, leaving 12 bases between them. In DNA, the CDR3 is TGTGCCAGCAGCTTAGCGGTGGGGAGCCTAGAGACCCAGTACTTC. This codes for CASSLAVGSLETQYF.

With regard to this clone: One junction end disagrees with the germline gene, perhaps due to a read error. The gene calls are TRBV28 and TRBJ2-7; 11 bases are a match to TRBD2. The CDR3 length is 17 residues. Germline V gene sequence: CDR1 MDHEN, CDR2 SYDVKM. CDR3 loop: CASSSPGLAALSNEQYF. The CDR3 DNA is TGTGCCAGCAGTTCTCCGGGACTAGCGGCCCTCTCCAACGAGCAGTACTTC. Looking up the rest from reference TRBV28 and TRBJ2-7 gives the full variable domain: DVKVTQSSRYLVKRTGEKVFLECVQDMDHENMFWYRQDPGLGLRLIYFSYDVKMKEKGDIPEGYSVSREKKERFSLILESASTNQTSMYLCASSSPGLAALSNEQYFGPGTRLTVT.

This clone was counted only a few times. This chain joins TRBV4-3 and TRBJ2-2; D possibly corresponds to TRBD2 (6 bases). V lost 1 base to trimming and J lost 1 base, with 10 bases between them. This CDR3 comprises 16 residues. Per germline, CDR1 LGHNA and CDR2 YSLEER. CDR3 DNA: TGCGCCAGCAGCCAAGTAATTAGCGGGAACACCGGGGAGCTGTTTTTT. It is translated as CASSQVISGNTGELFF.

The chain employs TRBV9 and TRBJ2-3; D is unresolved. Between the trimmed V and J ends, which lost 3 bases and 5 bases, there was a span of 7 bases. The CDR3 sequence is 12 residues long. Germline lookup yields CDR1 SGDLS and CDR2 YYNGEE. The CDR3: CASSAQKDTQYF. In DNA form, the CDR3 reads TGTGCCAGCAGCGCGCAAAAAGATACGCAGTATTTT.

V is TRBV30 and J is TRBJ1-2; weak D call: TRBD1 (5 bases). The CDR3 sequence is 13 residues long. Trimming left V 3 bases short and J 6 bases short, with 14 bases between. Germline CDR1 and CDR2: GTSNPN and SVGIG (reference sequence). The CDR3 loop reads CAWRGLGPNGYTF. The CDR3 nucleotides read TGTGCCTGGAGGGGGTTGGGGCCCAATGGCTACACCTTC.

J is TRBJ1-2 and V is TRBV7-9; D is perhaps TRBD1 (6 bases). Trimming removed 0 bases from V and 2 bases from J, with 16 bases in between. The germline CDR1 and CDR2 sequences are SEHNR and FQNEAQ (reference sequence). This CDR3 has 17 residues. The CDR3 protein is CASSLAPGAGGNYGYTF. The DNA for the CDR3 is TGTGCCAGCAGCTTAGCCCCAGGGGCAGGTGGGAACTATGGCTACACCTTC.

The chain uses TRBV29-1 and TRBJ1-3, with D hard to call. Germline V gene sequence: CDR1 SQVTM, CDR2 ANQGSEA. CDR3 length: 14 amino acids. Trimming took 4 bases from V and 0 from J, leaving 10 bases between them. This CDR3 reads CSVGTAVSGNTIYF. The CDR3 coding sequence is TGCAGCGTTGGGACGGCGGTCTCTGGAAACACCATATATTTT.

The chain uses TRBV16 and TRBJ1-5; no clear D. The CDR3 is 14 residues long. V lost 1 base and J 7 bases, leaving 11 bases between the germline ends. Per germline, CDR1 KGHSY and CDR2 FQNENV. As DNA, the CDR3 is TGTGCCAGCAGCCAATTTATCAACGAACAGCCCCAGCATTTT. Its translation: CASSQFINEQPQHF.

The chain joins TRBV28 to TRBJ1-5; 9 nucleotides line up with TRBD1. The CDR3 sequence is 15 residues long. J lost 2 bases, V lost 8 bases, and 7 bases had no gene match. CDR1 is MDHEN, CDR2 SYDVKM, per germline. The CDR3 reads CASHTYRGRNQPQHF. As DNA, the CDR3 is TGTGCCAGCCACACCTACAGGGGGCGCAATCAGCCCCAGCATTTT.

In regard to this clone: One end of the junction is discordant with germline, which a read error may explain. The V gene is TRBV6-6, the J gene TRBJ2-7; 7 bases align to TRBD1. This CDR3 contains 13 residues. Germline V CDR1 and CDR2: MNHNY, SVGAGI (reference sequence). CDR3 amino acids: CASSRDSSNEQYF. CDR3 bases: TGTGCCAGCAGTCGGGACAGCTCCAACGAGCAGTACTTC.

This chain joins TRBV29-1 and TRBJ2-1, with 12 bases fitting TRBD2. The CDR3 sequence is 14 residues long. Unmatched junction bases numbered 7, after V lost 7 bases and J lost 6 bases. The germline CDR1 and CDR2 sequences are SQVTM and ANQGSEA. CDR3 loop: CSGETSGGSNEQFF. The CDR3 region has the DNA TGCAGCGGTGAGACTAGCGGGGGATCCAATGAGCAGTTCTTC.

The chain uses TRBV2 and TRBJ2-5; tentatively, D is TRBD2 (7 bases). CDR1 is SNHLY and CDR2 is FYNNEI in the germline V gene. CDR3 length: 11 amino acids. Trimming shortened V by 5 bases and J by 11 bases, and 12 bases separated the two germline ends. This chain's CDR3 is CASSKKGGQYF. In DNA, the CDR3 is TGTGCCAGCAGTAAAAAGGGGGGGCAGTACTTC.

This chain connects TRBV7-2 to TRBJ2-3, with D possibly TRBD1 on 5 matching bases. Between the trimmed V and J ends, which lost 5 bases and 2 bases, there was a span of 8 bases. CDR3 length: 13 amino acids. Germline V gene sequence: CDR1 SGHTA, CDR2 FQGNSA. In DNA form, the CDR3 reads TGTGCCAGCAGCGCACAGGCCACAGATACGCAGTATTTT. Translating it yields CASSAQATDTQYF.

The chain joins TRBV28 to TRBJ2-1, with TRBD1 matching over 8 bases. The CDR3 has 16 amino acids. J was trimmed by 3 bases and V by 5 bases; bases with no gene match: 9. Germline CDR1 and CDR2: MDHEN and SYDVKM. This CDR3 is CASSPLTGAFYNEQFF. The CDR3 nucleotides read TGTGCCAGCAGTCCGTTGACAGGGGCTTTCTACAATGAGCAGTTCTTC.

V gene TRBV27 combines with J gene TRBJ2-2; TRBD2 matches at 12 bases. Germline CDR1 and CDR2: MNHEY and SMNVEV (reference sequence). V trimming: 4 bases; J trimming: 7 bases; junction bases outside the gene matches: 4. This CDR3 spans 15 amino acids. CDR3 sequence: CASSSSGGAFGELFF. In nucleotides, the CDR3 is TGTGCCAGCAGTTCTAGCGGGGGGGCCTTCGGGGAGCTGTTTTTT.

The chain recombines TRBV30 with TRBJ2-7, with no clear D. The CDR3 is made up of 12 amino acids. The V end was cut by 2 bases, the J end by 4 bases, with 9 bases between. Germline lookup yields CDR1 GTSNPN and CDR2 SVGIG (reference sequence). CDR3 in DNA: TGTGCCTGGAGTCAGCAAGAATACGAGCAGTACTTC. Protein sequence: CAWSQQEYEQYF.

This rearrangement joins TRBV5-1 to TRBJ2-7; no reliable D call. The CDR3 length is 13 residues. Trimming took 0 bases from V and 3 from J, leaving 7 bases between them. Germline V CDR1 and CDR2: SGHRS, YFSETQ. In DNA form, the CDR3 reads TGCGCCAGCAGCTTGGGCACCGACTACGAGCAGTACTTC. Amino acid sequence: CASSLGTDYEQYF.

This chain joins TRBV7-2 and TRBJ2-7, with D perhaps matching TRBD1 or TRBD2 (5 bases each). V gave up 5 bases and J gave up 4 bases, with 24 bases separating them. This CDR3 has 17 amino acids. The germline CDR1 and CDR2 sequences are SGHTA and FQGNSA. CDR3 in amino acids: CASSPLGVGVDLYEQYF. DNA for the CDR3: TGTGCCAGCAGCCCACTGGGGGTAGGGGTCGACCTATACGAGCAGTACTTC.

V gene TRBV6-5 combines with J gene TRBJ2-7; TRBD2 agrees at 7 bases. CDR1 MNHEY and CDR2 SVGAGI come from the germline V gene. With 6 bases clipped from V and 4 bases from J, the junction kept 9 bases outside the gene matches. This CDR3 spans 14 amino acids. This CDR3 reads CASSETREDYEQYF. CDR3 coding DNA: TGTGCCAGCAGCGAGACTCGGGAGGATTACGAGCAGTACTTC.

The genes are TRBV5-4 and TRBJ1-1, with 9 bases aligning to TRBD1. V was clipped by 2 bases and J by 11 bases; unmatched bases: 7. Germline V gene data show CDR1 as SGHNT and CDR2 as YYREEE (reference sequence). This CDR3 spans 13 amino acids. DNA for the CDR3: TGTGCCAGCAGCTTCGGGACAGGGAGTAGGGCTTTCTTT. The encoded protein is CASSFGTGSRAFF.